The source of this TCR beta chain is a study of identical twins. The CDR3 length is 15 residues. Germline CDR1 SGHVS, CDR2 FNYEAQ. V gave up 5 bases and J gave up 2 bases, with 14 bases separating them. Overall study results and limits: Within twin pairs, the out-of-frame alpha sequences they shared showed excess low generation probability. Abundant beta clonotypes from cord blood had fewer insertions, unlike memory repertoires, which showed none. Partly confounded zero-insertion analyses could result from invariant MAIT and iNKT cells. Without tracking the same donors, conclusions rested on cross-sectional statistical analysis.

TCRdb independently ran MiXCR on the 5' RACE reads; one entry per CDR3 protein. In the table there are around 550,000 distinct CDR3 sequences, approximately 16% of which are singletons. As for this clonotype: Its target is not known.

The sample was also linked to a second study, of yellow fever vaccine responses in identical twins.

This chain joins TRBV7-6 and TRBJ2-3; D gene unclear. The sample consisted of CD4+ T cells sorted from blood. This sequence was found in a woman between 18 and 29 years old in good health. The CDR3 DNA follows: TGTGCCAGCAGCAGCACCGAGCGCCTCACAGATACGCAGTATTTT. Amino acids: CASSSTERLTDTQYF.